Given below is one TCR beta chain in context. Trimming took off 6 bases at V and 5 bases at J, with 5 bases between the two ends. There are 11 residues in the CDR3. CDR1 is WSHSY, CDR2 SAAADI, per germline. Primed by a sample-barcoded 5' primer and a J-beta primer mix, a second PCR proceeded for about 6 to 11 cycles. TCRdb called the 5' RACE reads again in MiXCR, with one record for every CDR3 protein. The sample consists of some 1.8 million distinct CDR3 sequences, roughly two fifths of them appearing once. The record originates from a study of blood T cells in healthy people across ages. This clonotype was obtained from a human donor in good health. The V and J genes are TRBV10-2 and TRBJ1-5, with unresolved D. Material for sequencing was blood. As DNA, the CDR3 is TGCGCCAGCAGACTTGATCAGCCCCAGCATTTT. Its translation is CASRLDQPQHF.